Below are 26 T cell receptor beta chains sequenced from a single sample in a study of control samples from healthy donors and cancer patients. Profiling relied on immunoSEQ multiplex PCR, and the TCRdb table lists in-frame clones only, not all of them. The table has about 75,000 clones, more than 75% seen once; the top ten hold around 16%. Input material: blood. The origin of the receptors is a man in his fifties or sixties in good health.

This chain connects TRBV24-1 to TRBJ2-6; 10 nucleotides align to TRBD1. The germline gives CDR1 KGHDR, CDR2 SFDVKD. V was clipped by 3 bases and J by 2 bases; unmatched bases: 6. The CDR3 runs 18 residues. In nucleotides, the CDR3 is TGTGCCACCAGTGATGTCCGGGACAGGGGAACTGGGGCCAACGTCCTGACTTTC. As protein: CATSDVRDRGTGANVLTF.

The chain links TRBV2 to TRBJ2-3, with 9 bases identical to TRBD1. Germline V gene sequence: CDR1 SNHLY, CDR2 FYNNEI. The V gene end was trimmed by 3 bases and the J gene end by 4 bases; junction bases not matched to a gene: 5. This CDR3 has 15 amino acids. CDR3 loop: CASSDGQGRPDTQYF. The DNA of the CDR3 is TGTGCCAGCAGTGACGGACAGGGGAGGCCAGATACGCAGTATTTT.

In nucleotides, the CDR3 is TGTGCCAGCACCCCCCCCGGGGGACTGGGGGGATTCTACGAGCAGTACTTC. Protein sequence: CASTPPGGLGGFYEQYF. This chain connects TRBV28 to TRBJ2-7; perhaps TRBD2 as D (6 bases). Germline lookup yields CDR1 MDHEN and CDR2 SYDVKM. V was shortened by 7 bases and J by 3 bases, with 25 bases between the two germline ends. There are 17 residues in the CDR3.

A few counts support this clone. The V call is TRBV5-1, the J call TRBJ2-7; D might be TRBD1 (6 bases). This CDR3 region has 15 residues. Trimming shortened V by 3 bases and J by 2 bases, and 15 bases separated the two germline ends. Germline V gene data show CDR1 as SGHRS and CDR2 as YFSETQ. In DNA, the CDR3 is TGCGCCAGCAGCTCTCAGGGGCCCCGCGCCTACGAGCAGTACTTC. Its translation: CASSSQGPRAYEQYF. The full variable domain, in which reference TRBV5-1 and TRBJ2-7 provide the parts outside the CDR3, is KAGVTQTPRYLIKTRGQQVTLSCSPISGHRSVSWYQQTPGQGLQFLFEYFSETQRNKGNFPGRFSGRQFSNSRSEMNVSTLELGDSALYLCASSSQGPRAYEQYFGPGTRLTVT.

CDR3 nucleotides: TGTGCCACCAATCAGGGCTTCCCCTACAATGAGCAGTTCTTC. Translation gives CATNQGFPYNEQFF. This chain uses TRBV19 with TRBJ2-1; tentatively, D is TRBD1 (5 bases). CDR1 is LNHDA and CDR2 is SQIVND in the germline V gene (reference sequence). This CDR3 has 14 residues. V dropped 10 bases and J dropped 2 bases, with 15 bases sitting between them.

J is TRBJ1-2 and V is TRBV6-6; D remains unclear. Trimming removed 7 bases at V and 4 bases at J, with 7 bases between. Germline V CDR1 and CDR2: MNHNY, SVGAGI (reference sequence). The CDR3 has 11 amino acids. The CDR3 reads CASNPGYGYTF. DNA of the CDR3: TGTGCCAGCAACCCAGGCTATGGCTACACCTTC.

The chain uses TRBV15 and TRBJ2-7; D unresolved. Germline V CDR1 and CDR2: LNHNV, YYDKDF (reference sequence). Trimming removed 0 bases at V and 5 bases at J, with 8 bases between. This CDR3 has 13 residues. The CDR3 region is CATSRDSSHEQYF. CDR3 nucleotides: TGTGCCACCAGCAGAGACTCCTCTCACGAGCAGTACTTC.

V usage is TRBV4-3 and J usage is TRBJ2-7; TRBD1 matches 7 bases. Germline lookup yields CDR1 LGHNA and CDR2 YSLEER. V lost 4 bases and J lost 6; bases outside the gene matches: 9. This CDR3 is built from 14 residues. The CDR3 protein is CASSPDRDLGEQYF. CDR3 nucleotides: TGCGCCAGCAGCCCAGACAGGGACCTAGGCGAGCAGTACTTC.

This sequence joins TRBV11-3 and TRBJ2-1, with no clear D. In germline, CDR1 is SGHNT, CDR2 YENEEA. The CDR3 is 12 residues long. Trimming left V 3 bases short and J 10 bases short, with 10 bases between. The CDR3 loop reads CASSFSSLEQFF. In DNA form, the CDR3 reads TGTGCCAGCAGCTTCTCTTCACTCGAGCAGTTCTTC.

This rearrangement joins TRBV6-2 or TRBV6-3 to TRBJ2-1; D is perhaps TRBD2 (5 bases). The CDR3 has 15 amino acids. Germline CDR1 is MNHEY and CDR2 is SVGEGT. Trimming removed 2 bases from V and 0 bases from J, with 8 bases in between. The DNA of the CDR3 is TGTGCCAGCAGTTACATGGGGAGCTCCTACAATGAGCAGTTCTTC. It encodes CASSYMGSSYNEQFF.

The V and J genes are TRBV7-2 and TRBJ1-5; D uncertain. Germline V gene data show CDR1 as SGHTA and CDR2 as FQGNSA. The CDR3 totals 14 residues. Deletions cut 1 base from V and 6 bases from J, with 10 bases between. The CDR3 bases are TGTGCCAGCAGCTTAGGTTCGTCCGGTCAGCCCCAGCATTTT. This encodes CASSLGSSGQPQHF.

The chain uses TRBV7-2 and TRBJ2-3; D is unclear. Trimming stripped 5 bases from V and 3 bases from J, with 9 bases between. In germline, CDR1 is SGHTA, CDR2 FQGNSA. The CDR3 loop spans 13 amino acids. This CDR3 is CASSGPVTDTQYF. The CDR3 nucleotides read TGTGCCAGCAGCGGTCCTGTTACAGATACGCAGTATTTT.

CDR3 sequence: CASSPVPGYEQYF. CDR3 in DNA: TGTGCCAGTAGTCCCGTACCCGGGTACGAGCAGTACTTC. The chain joins TRBV19 to TRBJ2-7; D gene ambiguous. This CDR3 is 13 amino acids long. V was trimmed by 5 bases and J by 4 bases, leaving 12 bases between them. The germline CDR1 and CDR2 sequences are LNHDA and SQIVND (reference sequence).

The chain combines TRBV9 with TRBJ2-5; the D gene is possibly TRBD1 (5 bases). The length of the CDR3 is 16 residues. The germline gives CDR1 SGDLS, CDR2 YYNGEE. Trimming removed 0 bases from V and 6 bases from J, with 18 bases in between. The CDR3 loop is CASSVGVGDNVKTQYF. The CDR3 bases are TGTGCCAGCAGCGTAGGTGTAGGGGATAACGTAAAGACCCAGTACTTC.

The chain links TRBV16 to TRBJ2-1, with 9 nucleotides matching TRBD2. V shed 0 bases and J 10 bases; nucleotides not matched to a gene: 10. This CDR3 has 16 amino acids. CDR1 and CDR2 from the germline V gene are KGHSY and FQNENV. CDR3 DNA: TGTGCCAGCAGCCAATCCCAACTAGCGGGTGTAAAGGAGCAGTTCTTC. Its protein product is CASSQSQLAGVKEQFF. Filled out from reference TRBV16 and TRBJ2-1, the complete variable domain reads GEEVAQTPKHLVRGEGQKAKLYCAPIKGHSYVFWYQQVLKNEFKFLISFQNENVFDETGMPKERFSAKCLPNSPCSLEIQATKLEDSAVYFCASSQSQLAGVKEQFFGPGTRLTVL.

This chain joins TRBV6-5 and TRBJ1-6; the D gene is possibly TRBD1 (5 bases). Germline CDR1 MNHEY, CDR2 SVGAGI. Trimming took off 5 bases at V and 4 bases at J, with 9 bases between the two ends. The CDR3 spans 14 residues. CDR3 residues: CASSTDSYNSPLHF. The CDR3 nucleotides read TGTGCCAGCAGTACCGACAGTTATAATTCACCCCTCCACTTT.

V gene TRBV19 combines with J gene TRBJ2-7, with D unresolved. Germline V gene lookup returns CDR1 LNHDA and CDR2 SQIVND (reference sequence). V lost 1 base and J 2 bases, leaving 6 bases between the germline ends. The CDR3 spans 13 residues. The CDR3 here is CASSIARAYEQYF. The CDR3 DNA reads as TGTGCCAGTAGTATAGCGCGAGCCTACGAGCAGTACTTC.

Worth noting for this clone: The junction and the germline gene differ at one end; a read error may be behind it. The genes are TRBV7-2 and TRBJ2-7; D might be TRBD2 (5 bases). Germline-derived CDR1 and CDR2 are SGHTA and FQGNSA. The CDR3 has 16 amino acids. The CDR3 nucleotides read TGTGCCAGCAGCTTGGTTTCGTCCGAGACTACGTACGGGCAGTACTTC. Its translation is CASSLVSSETTYGQYF.

V and J are TRBV15 and TRBJ2-5, with 8 positions matching TRBD2. This CDR3 spans 15 amino acids. Trimming cost V 1 base and J 5 bases; bases outside gene matches: 6. CDR1 and CDR2 from the germline V gene are LNHNV and YYDKDF (reference sequence). DNA for the CDR3: TGTGCCACCAGCAGAGTTCCTAGCGGGCGTGAGACCCAGTACTTC. Protein sequence: CATSRVPSGRETQYF.

This clone came up once. This chain links TRBV14 with TRBJ1-2, with TRBD1 as a possible D gene (5 bases). Germline V lookup: CDR1 SGHDN, CDR2 FVKESK. The CDR3 totals 13 residues. V lost 6 bases and J 4 bases, leaving 12 bases between the germline ends. The chain's CDR3 is CASRRDLRYGYTF. The DNA of the CDR3 is TGTGCCAGCAGACGGGACCTACGCTATGGCTACACCTTC.

This clone was counted only a few times. The V gene is TRBV7-2, the J gene TRBJ2-5; no firm D call. Germline V gives CDR1 SGHTA, CDR2 FQGNSA. The CDR3 runs 13 residues. The ends were cut back, 7 bases at V and 5 bases at J, with 14 bases in the middle. CDR3 loop: CASTQGVGETQYF. In DNA, the CDR3 is TGTGCCAGCACCCAAGGCGTCGGGGAGACCCAGTACTTC.

With respect to this clone: Additional DNA sequences in this sample encode the identical CDR3. The DNA for the CDR3 is TGTGCCAGCAGCCTATTGTCTGGACTGAACACTGAAGCTTTCTTT. The encoded protein is CASSLLSGLNTEAFF. The chain uses TRBV7-2 and TRBJ1-1; D not certain. The germline V and J ends were trimmed by 5 bases and 0 bases, with 13 bases remaining between them. Germline V gives CDR1 SGHTA, CDR2 FQGNSA. This CDR3 has 15 residues.

The J gene is TRBJ2-5, the V gene TRBV4-1; D call uncertain. Per germline, CDR1 MGHRA and CDR2 YSYEKL. CDR3 length: 15 residues. V was pared by 4 bases and J by 4 bases, with 16 bases between. Here the CDR3 reads CASSLRTVFGETQYF. The CDR3 nucleotides read TGCGCCAGCAGCCTCCGGACCGTCTTTGGAGAGACCCAGTACTTC.

The chain links TRBV6-2 or TRBV6-3 to TRBJ1-1; D not certain. Trimming removed 3 bases at V and 6 bases at J, with 8 bases between. The V gene's germline CDR1 is MNHEY and CDR2 SVGEGT. The CDR3 has 12 residues. The CDR3 loop is CASSYLGAEAFF. The DNA for the CDR3 is TGTGCCAGCAGTTATTTAGGAGCTGAAGCTTTCTTT.

V gene TRBV4-1 combines with J gene TRBJ2-1, with D possibly TRBD2 on 7 matching bases. The CDR3 loop spans 13 amino acids. Trimming removed 4 bases from V and 9 bases from J, with 13 bases in between. The germline gives CDR1 MGHRA, CDR2 YSYEKL. In DNA form, the CDR3 reads TGCGCCAGCAGCCTTCTGAGGGGGGGTGAGCAGTTCTTC. This sequence encodes CASSLLRGGEQFF.

The chain couples TRBV3-1 (or the pseudogene TRBV3-2) to TRBJ2-2, with 12 bases identical to TRBD2. The germline V gene encodes CDR1 LGHDT and CDR2 YNNKEL (reference sequence). The CDR3 totals 15 residues. The J segment lost 8 bases and the V segment lost 1 base, leaving 2 bases of the junction unmatched. Here the CDR3 DNA reads TGTGCCAGCAGCCAAGGACTAGCGGGAGCTGGGGAGCTGTTTTTT. Its translation is CASSQGLAGAGELFF.